The present T cell receptor (beta chain) was sequenced within a study of PD-1 blockade in mismatch repair-deficient tumors. Mismatch repair deficiency was confirmed in all patients, by PCR or immunohistochemistry. The germline gives CDR1 KGHSH, CDR2 LQKENI. The V segment lost 0 bases and the J segment 4 bases; nucleotides outside the gene matches: 4. The CDR3 has 15 residues. Turning to this clone: Its antigen is not identified.

Study outcomes and limitations: Tumor-resident clones, often absent from pretreatment blood, expanded after pembrolizumab and then contracted.

Assay: immunoSEQ multiplex PCR; the TCRdb copy retains only in-frame clones and omits some. The sample includes roughly 37,000 clones, roughly 83% of them seen just once. The sequencing here drew on PBMCs, taken around 40 weeks after starting pembrolizumab. This clonotype was obtained from an adult with mismatch repair-deficient cancer. The gene calls are TRBV18 and TRBJ2-5, with 8 bases identical to TRBD2. The CDR3 DNA follows: TGTGCCAGCTCACCACCCAGCGGGAGTTTAGAGACCCAGTACTTC. Protein product: CASSPPSGSLETQYF.